Listed below are T cell receptor beta chains from one sample, sequenced in a study of OX40 agonist ivuxolimab in advanced cancers. Measured with immunoSEQ multiplex PCR; TCRdb has only the in-frame clones, and not every one. The sample lists more than 50,000 clones, approximately 86% occurring once. Sample: CD4+ or CD8+ T cells sorted from blood, taken in a trial of the OX40 agonist ivuxolimab. The receptor set was obtained from an adult with an advanced solid tumor such as melanoma, head and neck, liver or kidney cancer. CDR3s include the opening cysteine and the closing phenylalanine or tryptophan. The D gene is left open where the match is weak. Not all rows give a size; the values are once, few, many and, for expanded clones, a class.

d_call | clone_size | cdr3_length | j_call | v_call | cdr3_aa | cdr3_nt
NA | NA | 13 | TRBJ2-7 | TRBV15 | CATSRRQNYEQYF | TGTGCCACCAGCAGAAGACAAAACTACGAGCAGTACTTC
NA | NA | 14 | TRBJ2-5 | TRBV9 | CASSVAAREETQYF | TGTGCCAGCAGCGTAGCGGCCCGGGAGGAGACCCAGTACTTC
NA | NA | 11 | TRBJ2-5 | TRBV5-6 | CASSSRETQYF | TGTGCCAGCAGCTCTAGAGAGACCCAGTACTTC
NA | NA | 16 | TRBJ2-3 | TRBV29-1 | CSVDLNSGTATDTQYF | TGCAGCGTTGACCTAAACTCCGGGACCGCCACAGATACGCAGTATTTT
NA | NA | 15 | TRBJ2-5 | TRBV4-1 | CASSNRGGAQETQYF | TGCGCCAGCAGCAACCGGGGCGGGGCACAAGAGACCCAGTACTTC
NA | NA | 16 | TRBJ1-1 | TRBV10-3 | CAISALQGPGNTEAFF | TGTGCCATCAGTGCTTTGCAGGGGCCGGGGAACACTGAAGCTTTCTTT
TRBD1 | NA | 17 | TRBJ1-5 | TRBV28 | CASSLGGTVGAYQPQHF | TGTGCCAGCAGCCTAGGAGGGACAGTGGGGGCCTATCAGCCCCAGCATTTT
TRBD1 | NA | 18 | TRBJ2-6 | TRBV25-1 | CASSHLPGTGIGANVLTF | TGTGCCAGCAGTCACTTACCCGGGACAGGGATCGGGGCCAACGTCCTGACTTTC
NA | NA | 17 | TRBJ2-1 | TRBV4-2 | CASSQSRTRGVYNEQFF | TGTGCCAGCAGCCAATCGCGGACCCGCGGGGTTTACAATGAGCAGTTCTTC
NA | NA | 15 | TRBJ2-2 | TRBV21-1 | CASSKVSEHTGELFF | TGTGCCAGCAGCAAGGTTAGCGAACACACCGGGGAGCTGTTTTTT
NA | NA | 12 | TRBJ2-7 | TRBV5-6 | CASSLVGYEQYF | TGTGCCAGCAGCTTGGTGGGTTACGAGCAGTACTTC
NA | NA | 15 | TRBJ1-5 | TRBV6-1 | CASSVSGLLNQPQHF | TGTGCCAGCAGTGTGAGCGGCTTATTGAATCAGCCCCAGCATTTT
NA | NA | 14 | TRBJ2-7 | TRBV6-1 | CASPNKGTPEEQYF | TGTGCCAGCCCTAATAAGGGGACGCCAGAAGAGCAGTACTTC
TRBD1 | NA | 15 | TRBJ1-6 | TRBV9 | CASSVRTGRDSPLHF | TGTGCCAGCAGCGTAAGGACAGGGCGGGATTCACCCCTCCACTTT
NA | few | 16 | TRBJ1-1 | TRBV19 | CASSIGKGTLNTEAFF | TGTGCCAGTAGTATTGGTAAAGGGACACTGAACACTGAAGCTTTCTTT
NA | NA | 15 | TRBJ1-1 | TRBV6-1 | CASRDRGFGNTEAFF | TGTGCCAGCAGGGACCGGGGGTTCGGGAACACTGAAGCTTTCTTT
NA | NA | 12 | TRBJ2-3 | TRBV14 | CASSQGWGTQYF | TGTGCCAGCAGCCAGGGCTGGGGTACGCAGTATTTT
NA | NA | 14 | TRBJ1-1 | TRBV5-1 | CASSLGNREAEAFF | TGCGCCAGCAGCTTGGGGAACAGGGAGGCTGAAGCTTTCTTT
NA | NA | 16 | TRBJ2-2 | TRBV19 | CASRNRGGTNTGELFF | TGTGCCAGTAGGAACCGGGGCGGAACGAACACCGGGGAGCTGTTTTTT
TRBD2 | NA | 15 | TRBJ2-5 | TRBV7-2 | CASSLAGGGQETQYF | TGTGCCAGCAGCTTAGCGGGGGGGGGCCAAGAGACCCAGTACTTC
NA | NA | 15 | TRBJ2-3 | TRBV27 | CASRHRILSMDTQYF | TGTGCCAGCAGACACAGGATACTCTCTATGGATACGCAGTATTTT
NA | NA | 15 | TRBJ2-7 | TRBV7-9 | CASSLEGGGAHEQYF | TGTGCCAGCAGCTTAGAAGGGGGAGGGGCGCACGAGCAGTACTTC
TRBD1 | NA | 16 | TRBJ2-7 | TRBV7-8 | CASTSTAWQGAHEQYF | TGTGCCAGCACCTCCACTGCATGGCAGGGGGCCCACGAGCAGTACTTC
NA | NA | 12 | TRBJ1-5 | TRBV29-1 | CSARDSNQPQHF | TGCAGCGCCCGGGACAGCAATCAGCCCCAGCATTTT
NA | NA | 17 | TRBJ2-4 | TRBV18 | CASSPPAARSAKNIQYF | TGTGCCAGCTCACCACCGGCCGCGCGATCGGCCAAAAACATTCAGTACTTC
NA | NA | 13 | TRBJ1-1 | TRBV7-9 | CASSLRGDTEAFF | TGTGCCAGCAGCTTGAGGGGGGACACTGAAGCTTTCTTT
TRBD2 | NA | 15 | TRBJ2-1 | TRBV10-2 | CASSERGLARNEQFF | TGCGCCAGCAGTGAAAGGGGACTAGCGAGGAATGAGCAGTTCTTC
NA | NA | 13 | TRBJ1-3 | TRBV23-1 | CASPGREGNTIYF | TGCGCCAGCCCGGGGAGGGAGGGAAACACCATATATTTT
TRBD2 | NA | 15 | TRBJ2-1 | TRBV28 | CASTLSGRAYNEQFF | TGTGCCAGCACTCTTAGCGGGAGAGCCTACAATGAGCAGTTCTTC
TRBD2 | NA | 17 | TRBJ2-2 | TRBV9 | CASSPTPGLSQAGELFF | TGTGCCAGCAGCCCTACCCCGGGACTAAGTCAGGCCGGGGAGCTGTTTTTT
NA | NA | 16 | TRBJ1-2 | TRBV11-2 | CASSFLKGGKDYGYTF | TGTGCCAGCAGCTTCCTTAAGGGGGGGAAGGACTATGGCTACACCTTC
TRBD2 | NA | 16 | TRBJ2-1 | TRBV7-3 | CASSSRGGSKGNEQFF | TGTGCCAGCAGCTCCCGGGGGGGGAGTAAGGGCAATGAGCAGTTCTTC
NA | once | 13 | TRBJ1-2 | TRBV5-8 | CASSLVTGYGYTF | TGTGCCAGCAGCTTGGTGACGGGATATGGCTACACCTTC
NA | NA | 13 | TRBJ1-5 | TRBV19 | CASSIAHRQPQHF | TGTGCCAGTAGTATAGCCCATAGACAGCCCCAGCATTTT
TRBD1 | NA | 13 | TRBJ1-2 | TRBV18 | CASSHTGGYGYTF | TGTGCCAGCTCACACACAGGGGGCTATGGCTACACCTTC
NA | NA | 13 | TRBJ1-5 | TRBV5-5 | CASSWRENQPQHF | TGTGCCAGCAGCTGGAGGGAGAATCAGCCCCAGCATTTT
NA | NA | 14 | TRBJ2-7 | TRBV5-1 | CASSLNPQGDEQYF | TGCGCCAGCAGCTTGAACCCACAGGGAGACGAGCAGTACTTC
NA | NA | 10 | TRBJ2-4 | TRBV28 | CASSSQEWYF | TGTGCCAGCAGTTCCCAGGAATGGTACTTC
NA | NA | 14 | TRBJ2-7 | TRBV12-2 | CASRHTGIAYEQYF | TGTGCAAGTCGCCATACAGGGATCGCCTACGAGCAGTACTTC
NA | NA | 15 | TRBJ2-6 | TRBV27 | CASSPLDSGANVLTF | TGTGCCAGCAGTCCCCTGGACTCTGGGGCCAACGTCCTGACTTTC
NA | NA | 17 | TRBJ1-2 | TRBV23-1 | CASSQRRQFPRIYGYTF | TGCGCCAGCAGTCAACGAAGACAGTTCCCTCGAATCTATGGCTACACCTTC
TRBD1 | NA | 15 | TRBJ1-1 | TRBV6-1 | CASSWDRAGDTEAFF | TGTGCCAGCAGTTGGGACAGGGCTGGGGACACTGAAGCTTTCTTT
TRBD2 | NA | 16 | TRBJ2-7 | TRBV11-2 | CASSLELAGYSYEQYF | TGTGCCAGCAGCTTAGAATTAGCGGGGTACTCCTACGAGCAGTACTTC
NA | NA | 15 | TRBJ1-2 | TRBV5-4 | CASSLEIPGDRGYTF | TGTGCCAGCAGCTTGGAAATTCCGGGGGATCGTGGCTACACCTTC
TRBD1 | NA | 17 | TRBJ1-1 | TRBV5-1 | CASSPVPGQGRDTEAFF | TGCGCCAGCAGCCCAGTCCCGGGACAGGGACGGGATACTGAAGCTTTCTTT
NA | NA | 13 | TRBJ2-3 | TRBV5-1 | CASASQSADTQYF | TGCGCCAGCGCCAGCCAGAGCGCAGATACGCAGTATTTT
NA | NA | 16 | TRBJ2-1 | TRBV11-2 | CASSLDQSRTYNEQFF | TGTGCCAGCAGCTTAGACCAATCCAGGACCTACAATGAGCAGTTCTTC
NA | NA | 15 | TRBJ1-1 | TRBV5-5 | CASSLARIGDTEAFF | TGTGCCAGCAGCTTGGCCCGTATAGGGGACACTGAAGCTTTCTTT
NA | NA | 17 | TRBJ2-7 | TRBV21-1 | CASSKGPQGPTFYEQYF | TGTGCCAGCAGCAAAGGACCACAGGGACCCACTTTCTACGAGCAGTACTTC
NA | NA | 12 | TRBJ2-7 | TRBV30 | CAWSPGSGEQYF | TGTGCCTGGAGTCCGGGCTCGGGAGAGCAGTACTTC
NA | NA | 21 | TRBJ2-7 | TRBV12-5 | CASGLVFLPLSGSYPIYEQYF | TGTGCTAGTGGTTTGGTTTTCCTCCCACTTAGCGGCAGCTACCCTATCTACGAGCAGTACTTC
NA | once | 13 | TRBJ2-1 | TRBV7-3 | CASSPRDSREQFF | TGTGCCAGCAGCCCCCGGGACTCCCGAGAGCAGTTCTTC
TRBD2 | NA | 15 | TRBJ2-6 | TRBV5-1 | CASSLEGRVANVLTF | TGCGCCAGCAGCTTGGAAGGGAGGGTGGCCAACGTCCTGACTTTC
TRBD2 | NA | 14 | TRBJ2-5 | TRBV19 | CASSLTGGGETQYF | TGTGCCAGTAGCCTTACGGGAGGGGGGGAGACCCAGTACTTC